Each of the 32 T cell receptor beta chains below was sequenced from the same sample in a study of cytomegalovirus exposure and HLA in healthy donors (dated by TCRdb to the late 2010s). The method behind the library was the immunoSEQ multiplex PCR assay. A mixture of 60 forward primers for TCR Vbeta segments and 13 reverse primers for TCR Jbeta segments was used in the multiplex PCR. This is the immuneACCESS table as TCRdb keeps it, with only in-frame sequences that have V and J called. A part of the clones is gone; compared with another copy, unresolved V genes explain less than half, and the rest is unexplained. The sample contains fewer than 150,000 clones, about 76% of them found a single time. The ten largest clones take up under 4.5% of the sample. What was sequenced was PBMCs. All receptors come from a man younger than 35 in good health and CMV-seronegative.

The chain joins TRBV19 to TRBJ1-1; the D is unclear. Germline V gives CDR1 LNHDA, CDR2 SQIVND (reference sequence). The CDR3 consists of 12 residues. V lost 0 bases to trimming and J lost 5 bases, with 4 bases between them. Written as DNA, the CDR3 is TGTGCCAGTAGTATAGAATCAACTGAAGCTTTCTTT. It specifies CASSIESTEAFF.

The chain employs TRBV7-3 and TRBJ2-7, with TRBD2 identical over 7 bases. The CDR3 is 17 amino acids. V was pared by 5 bases and J by 0 bases, with 13 bases of the junction left unmatched. Per germline, CDR1 SGHTA and CDR2 FQGTGA. The CDR3 sequence is CASSRSHSGTTSYEQYF. The CDR3 DNA is TGTGCCAGCAGCCGTAGCCACTCCGGGACTACCTCCTACGAGCAGTACTTC.

This sequence joins TRBV2 and TRBJ1-1, with TRBD1 identical over 7 bases. With V trimmed by 4 bases and J by 6 bases, 14 bases remained unmatched. From germline, CDR1 is SNHLY and CDR2 FYNNEI. The CDR3 has 16 amino acids. The CDR3 here is CASSVARGGGPSEAFF. The CDR3 nucleotides are TGTGCCAGCAGTGTTGCCCGAGGGGGCGGGCCCTCTGAAGCTTTCTTT.

The count of this clone is one. The chain carries TRBV18 and TRBJ1-2; perhaps TRBD1 as D (6 bases). Deletions cut 0 bases from V and 8 bases from J, with 13 bases between. The CDR3 has 14 residues. The germline V gene has CDR1 KGHSH and CDR2 LQKENI. The CDR3 loop is CASSPPGGAHGYTF. CDR3 in DNA: TGTGCCAGCTCACCACCAGGGGGGGCGCACGGCTACACCTTC.

The chain carries TRBV9 and TRBJ2-5; TRBD1 aligns across 9 bases. Germline V CDR1 and CDR2: SGDLS, YYNGEE. The trim removed 3 bases at V and 5 bases at J, leaving 11 bases unmatched. The CDR3 spans 16 residues. CDR3 loop: CASSASYETGGETQYF. In nucleotides, the CDR3 is TGTGCCAGCAGCGCATCCTATGAGACAGGGGGGGAGACCCAGTACTTC. The full variable domain, its missing parts supplied by reference TRBV9 and TRBJ2-5, is DSGVTQTPKHLITATGQRVTLRCSPRSGDLSVYWYQQSLDQGLQFLIQYYNGEERAKGNILERFSAQQFPDLHSELNLSSLELGDSALYFCASSASYETGGETQYFGPGTRLLVL.

This clone was seen more than once but under ten times. The chain carries TRBV30 and TRBJ2-4, with TRBD2 matching over 9 bases. The trim removed 3 bases at V and 0 bases at J, leaving 6 bases unmatched. The germline gives CDR1 GTSNPN, CDR2 SVGIG (reference sequence). The CDR3 runs 16 residues. The CDR3 nucleotides read TGTGCCTGGAGCCCGGCGGGGGGGTTAGCCAAAAACATTCAGTACTTC. Translating gives CAWSPAGGLAKNIQYF.

The chain recombines TRBV28 with TRBJ2-2, with TRBD1 matching 8 bases. The CDR3 is 20 amino acids. Germline CDR1 reads MDHEN; CDR2 reads SYDVKM. J gave up 4 bases and V 2 bases, and 18 bases lay outside the gene matches. CDR3 DNA: TGTGCCAGCAGTTTAATTTCGTCGGCAGGGGGCGTTTTTAGCACCGGGGAGCTGTTTTTT. It yields the protein CASSLISSAGGVFSTGELFF.

The chain recombines TRBV18 with TRBJ1-4, with 10 bases aligning to TRBD1. CDR1 KGHSH and CDR2 LQKENI come from the germline V gene. CDR3 size: 15 residues. V lost 0 bases and J lost 7; bases outside the gene matches: 2. The CDR3 here is CASSPPGQGIEKLFF. The CDR3 coding sequence is TGTGCCAGCTCACCACCGGGACAGGGGATTGAAAAACTGTTTTTT.

The chain links TRBV19 to TRBJ1-6; possibly TRBD1 for D (6 bases). CDR1 and CDR2 (germline): LNHDA, SQIVND (reference sequence). Trimming removed 6 bases at V and 2 bases at J, with 8 bases between. The CDR3 length is 14 residues. The CDR3 reads CASRDRPYNSPLHF. The CDR3 nucleotides are TGTGCCAGTAGGGACAGACCCTATAATTCACCCCTCCACTTT.

This clone appeared a few times. This sequence joins TRBV7-9 and TRBJ1-5, with D uncertain. V was cut by 3 bases and J by 5 bases, with 8 bases left in between. CDR1 is SEHNR and CDR2 is FQNEAQ in the germline V gene (reference sequence). This CDR3 has 13 amino acids. The CDR3 bases are TGTGCCAGCAGCTTGAGAACGGATCAGCCCCAGCATTTT. Translated, it gives CASSLRTDQPQHF.

V is TRBV6-5 and J is TRBJ1-1; D might be TRBD1 (6 bases). The length of the CDR3 is 14 residues. From germline, CDR1 is MNHEY and CDR2 SVGAGI. The V end lost 2 bases, the J end lost 5 bases, and 12 bases lay between the germline ends. CDR3 in amino acids: CASSYGQYSTEAFF. DNA of the CDR3: TGTGCCAGCAGTTACGGACAGTACAGTACTGAAGCTTTCTTT.

This clone turned up a few times. V is TRBV5-8 and J is TRBJ1-5, with 7 bases that match TRBD1. Per the germline V gene, CDR1 is SGHTS and CDR2 is YDEGEE. This CDR3 is built from 17 residues. With V trimmed by 0 bases and J by 0 bases, 6 bases remained unmatched. The CDR3 coding sequence is TGTGCCAGCAGCTTGGAGGGACAGACCTATAGCAATCAGCCCCAGCATTTT. Its protein is CASSLEGQTYSNQPQHF.

This chain links TRBV15 with TRBJ2-1, with TRBD2 matching over 7 bases. V lost 0 bases and J lost 10; bases outside the gene matches: 18. The germline gives CDR1 LNHNV, CDR2 YYDKDF (reference sequence). This CDR3 region has 18 residues. The CDR3 is CATSRDRAKGLTAEEQFF. CDR3 sequence (DNA): TGTGCCACCAGCAGAGATCGGGCGAAGGGACTAACGGCCGAAGAGCAGTTCTTC.

The gene calls are TRBV7-2 and TRBJ2-7; D might be TRBD2 (7 bases). Germline V gene lookup returns CDR1 SGHTA and CDR2 FQGNSA. Trimming removed 1 base from V and 3 bases from J, with 13 bases in between. CDR3 length: 15 residues. This CDR3 is CASSLDRGGLYEQYF. For the CDR3, the DNA is TGTGCCAGCAGCTTAGATAGGGGGGGGCTCTACGAGCAGTACTTC.

The V gene is TRBV19, the J gene TRBJ2-1, with 7 bases matching TRBD1. The V gene end was trimmed by 6 bases and the J gene end by 6 bases; junction bases not matched to a gene: 14. CDR3 length: 16 residues. Germline CDR1 LNHDA, CDR2 SQIVND (reference sequence). For the CDR3, the DNA is TGTGCCAGTAGCCCACCCACAGGGGCGAAAGTCAATGAGCAGTTCTTC. This sequence encodes CASSPPTGAKVNEQFF.

The rearrangement joins TRBV28 to TRBJ2-7; 7 bases match TRBD1. Germline V CDR1 and CDR2: MDHEN, SYDVKM. The CDR3 is made up of 12 amino acids. The V and J ends lost 6 bases and 5 bases, in that order; junction bases with no gene match: 4. In DNA, the CDR3 is TGTGCCAGCAGCCGACAGGGAAACGAGCAGTACTTC. Its protein is CASSRQGNEQYF.

V is TRBV9 and J is TRBJ2-2; 7 bases are a match to TRBD1. Losses at the gene ends were 3 bases for V and 0 bases for J; bases not matched to a gene: 17. Germline V gene sequence: CDR1 SGDLS, CDR2 YYNGEE. The CDR3 contains 20 residues. CDR3 in DNA: TGTGCCAGCAGCGAGGCCGGACAGGACTTTCGCCCCACGAACACCGGGGAGCTGTTTTTT. Translating gives CASSEAGQDFRPTNTGELFF.

CDR3 in DNA: TGTGCCAGCAGTTTATTGGGGGCATCGGACAATCAGCCCCAGCATTTT. This sequence encodes CASSLLGASDNQPQHF. The chain links TRBV27 to TRBJ1-5, with a weak D call TRBD1 (6 bases). CDR3 length: 16 residues. Germline CDR1 reads MNHEY; CDR2 reads SMNVEV (reference sequence). Trimming removed 1 base at V and 3 bases at J, with 13 bases between.

This clone was picked up one time. The CDR3 DNA reads TGTGCCAGCACCCCGGGGGGGGCCGGGGAGCTGTTTTTT. It translates to CASTPGGAGELFF. The rearrangement uses TRBV7-8 and TRBJ2-2, with 8 bases lining up with TRBD2. Germline CDR1 is SGHVS and CDR2 is FQNEAQ. Losses at the gene ends were 7 bases for V and 6 bases for J; bases not matched to a gene: 4. CDR3 length: 13 amino acids. The whole variable domain, remainder taken from reference TRBV7-8 and TRBJ2-2, is GAGVSQSPRYKVAKRGQDVALRCDPISGHVSLFWYQQALGQGPEFLTYFQNEAQLDKSGLPSDRFFAERPEGSVSTLKIQRTQQEDSAVYLCASTPGGAGELFFGEGSRLTVL.

The chain employs TRBV2 and TRBJ1-1; possible D gene TRBD1, 5 bases. This CDR3 is 10 amino acids long. From germline, CDR1 is SNHLY and CDR2 FYNNEI. V dropped 11 bases and J dropped 7 bases, with 11 bases sitting between them. The CDR3 spells CAGGGYEAFF. CDR3 DNA sequence: TGTGCCGGTGGGGGGTATGAAGCTTTCTTT.

There are many counts of this clone. CDR3 coding DNA: TGTGCCAGCAGCTTAGAGGGGGTCCGGAGCACTGAAGCTTTCTTT. Translating it yields CASSLEGVRSTEAFF. The V call is TRBV7-9, the J call TRBJ1-1; maybe TRBD1 (6 bases). Germline V gives CDR1 SEHNR, CDR2 FQNEAQ (reference sequence). Trimming removed 1 base at V and 4 bases at J, with 13 bases between. The CDR3 consists of 15 residues.

The rearrangement uses TRBV10-2 and TRBJ2-3; D gene uncertain. The CDR3 is 18 residues long. Trimming took off 6 bases at V and 0 bases at J, with 22 bases between the two ends. Germline CDR1 WSHSY, CDR2 SAAADI. The CDR3 region has the DNA TGCGCCAGCAGCAGGTTGAAAGCCAGAACCCTTAGCACAGATACGCAGTATTTT. Its protein is CASSRLKARTLSTDTQYF.

The CDR3, as DNA: TGCGCCAGCAGCCAACTGAGCGGACAGCTAACTGAAGCTTTCTTT. The encoded protein is CASSQLSGQLTEAFF. This chain uses TRBV5-1 with TRBJ1-1; D is perhaps TRBD1 (6 bases). From germline, CDR1 is SGHRS and CDR2 YFSETQ. CDR3 length: 15 amino acids. The V and J ends lost 4 bases and 5 bases respectively, with 18 bases between them.

The rearrangement uses TRBV2 and TRBJ1-5, with D perhaps TRBD1 (5 bases). The germline CDR1 and CDR2 sequences are SNHLY and FYNNEI. Between the trimmed V and J ends, which lost 1 base and 7 bases, there was a span of 8 bases. The CDR3 extends over 13 amino acids. The CDR3 sequence is CASSEGGVQPQHF. In DNA, the CDR3 is TGTGCCAGCAGTGAAGGGGGGGTCCAGCCCCAGCATTTT.

This clone occurred a few times. The CDR3 DNA reads as TGCGCCAGCAGCCAACCGGGACAGGCAAAAAACATTCAGTACTTC. Encoded protein: CASSQPGQAKNIQYF. The chain is built from TRBV4-1 and TRBJ2-4; 8 bases match TRBD1. V shed 2 bases, J shed 4 bases, and the junction held 4 bases outside the gene matches. Germline-derived CDR1 and CDR2 are MGHRA and YSYEKL. CDR3 length: 15 amino acids.

The rearrangement joins TRBV4-1 to TRBJ1-5; a weak D match, TRBD1 (5 bases). The germline gives CDR1 MGHRA, CDR2 YSYEKL. CDR3 size: 17 residues. The V and J ends lost 0 bases and 0 bases respectively, with 12 bases between them. The CDR3 nucleotides read TGCGCCAGCAGCCAAGACCGGGGGGAGGATAGCAATCAGCCCCAGCATTTT. Encoded protein: CASSQDRGEDSNQPQHF.

For this clone: Other DNA sequences within the sample encode an identical CDR3. CDR3 nucleotide sequence: TGTGCCTGGACCGGACTAGGGGCTTTTGACTCTGGGGCCAACGTCCTGACTTTC. Protein: CAWTGLGAFDSGANVLTF. The J gene is TRBJ2-6, the V gene TRBV30, with 7 bases matching TRBD2. Germline V gene sequence: CDR1 GTSNPN, CDR2 SVGIG (reference sequence). The CDR3 spans 18 residues. The J segment lost 0 bases and the V segment lost 4 bases, leaving 12 bases of the junction unmatched. Full variable domain (remainder filled in from reference TRBV30 and TRBJ2-6): SQTIHQWPATLVQPVGSPLSLECTVEGTSNPNLYWYRQAAGRGLQLLFYSVGIGQISSEVPQNLSASRPQDRQFILSSKKLLLSDSGFYLCAWTGLGAFDSGANVLTFGAGSRLTVL.

A remark on this clone: Sequence at one end of the junction differs from germline and may be a read error. The rearrangement uses TRBV7-9 and TRBJ1-2, with TRBD1 matching over 9 bases. The CDR3 extends over 14 amino acids. Looked up from germline, CDR1 is SEHNR and CDR2 is FQNEAQ (reference sequence). This CDR3 is CASSSRTGVYSYTF. The CDR3 nucleotides read TGTGCCAGCAGCTCCCGGACAGGGGTCTATAGCTACACCTTC.

This chain uses TRBV5-6 with TRBJ1-2, with TRBD1 matching 8 bases. The CDR3 has 17 amino acids. V lost 0 bases and J lost 0; bases outside the gene matches: 7. Looked up from germline, CDR1 is SGHDT and CDR2 is YYEEEE. This CDR3 reads CASSLGPGGRTNYGYTF. In nucleotides, the CDR3 is TGTGCCAGCAGCTTGGGCCCAGGGGGCCGGACTAACTATGGCTACACCTTC.

The J gene is TRBJ1-2, the V gene TRBV7-8; 8 positions match TRBD1. The V gene end was trimmed by 4 bases and the J gene end by 3 bases; junction bases not matched to a gene: 4. CDR3 size: 14 residues. Germline V lookup: CDR1 SGHVS, CDR2 FQNEAQ. CDR3 DNA sequence: TGTGCCAGCAGCTCGCAGACAGGGGACTATGGCTACACCTTC. Its protein product is CASSSQTGDYGYTF.

The V call is TRBV11-2, the J call TRBJ2-5; 9 nucleotides line up with TRBD2. Germline V gives CDR1 SGHAT, CDR2 FQNNGV. Trimming removed 5 bases from V and 4 bases from J; junction bases left unmatched: 5. The CDR3 covers 14 residues. Here the CDR3 reads CASSPETSGETQYF. The CDR3 DNA follows: TGTGCCAGCAGCCCGGAGACTAGCGGAGAGACCCAGTACTTC.

The gene calls are TRBV5-4 and TRBJ1-4, with 10 bases fitting TRBD1. V was clipped by 3 bases and J by 6 bases; unmatched bases: 5. This CDR3 spans 15 amino acids. Germline V gives CDR1 SGHNT, CDR2 YYREEE (reference sequence). CDR3 protein: CASSSAGTGDEKLFF. CDR3 DNA sequence: TGTGCCAGCAGCTCCGCCGGGACAGGGGATGAAAAACTGTTTTTT.